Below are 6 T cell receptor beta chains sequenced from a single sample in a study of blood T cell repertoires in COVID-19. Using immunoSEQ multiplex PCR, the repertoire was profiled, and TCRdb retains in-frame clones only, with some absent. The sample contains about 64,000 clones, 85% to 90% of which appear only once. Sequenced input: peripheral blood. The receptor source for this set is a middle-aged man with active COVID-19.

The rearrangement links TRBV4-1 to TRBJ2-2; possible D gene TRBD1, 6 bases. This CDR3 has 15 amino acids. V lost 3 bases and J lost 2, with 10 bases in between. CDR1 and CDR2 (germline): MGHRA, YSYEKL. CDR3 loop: CASSHGTLNTGELFF. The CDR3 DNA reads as TGCGCCAGCAGCCACGGGACACTTAACACCGGGGAGCTGTTTTTT.

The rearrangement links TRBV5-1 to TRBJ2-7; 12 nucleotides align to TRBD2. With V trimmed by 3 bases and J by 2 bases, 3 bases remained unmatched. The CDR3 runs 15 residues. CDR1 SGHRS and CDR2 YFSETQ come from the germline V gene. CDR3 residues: CASSWTSGETYEQYF. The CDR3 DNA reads TGCGCCAGCAGCTGGACTAGCGGGGAAACCTACGAGCAGTACTTC.

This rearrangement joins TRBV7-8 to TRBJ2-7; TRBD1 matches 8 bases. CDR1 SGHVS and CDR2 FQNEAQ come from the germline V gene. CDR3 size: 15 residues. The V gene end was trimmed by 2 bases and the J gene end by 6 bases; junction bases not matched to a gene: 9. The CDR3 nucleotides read TGTGCCAGCAGCTTAATTGTCGGACAGGGAGGCGAGCAGTACTTC. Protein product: CASSLIVGQGGEQYF.

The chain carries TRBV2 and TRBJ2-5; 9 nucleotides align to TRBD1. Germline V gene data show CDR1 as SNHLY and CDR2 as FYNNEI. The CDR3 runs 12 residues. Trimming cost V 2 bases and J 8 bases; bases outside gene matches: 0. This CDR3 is CASSETGGTQYF. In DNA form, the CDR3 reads TGTGCCAGCAGTGAAACAGGGGGCACCCAGTACTTC.

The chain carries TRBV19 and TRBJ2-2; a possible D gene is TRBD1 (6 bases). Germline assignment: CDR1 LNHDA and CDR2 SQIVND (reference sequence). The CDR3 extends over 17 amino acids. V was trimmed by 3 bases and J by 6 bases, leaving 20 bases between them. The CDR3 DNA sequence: TGTGCCAGTAGTATTTCCAGGGGTAGCCTTATCGCCGGGGAGCTGTTTTTT. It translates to CASSISRGSLIAGELFF.

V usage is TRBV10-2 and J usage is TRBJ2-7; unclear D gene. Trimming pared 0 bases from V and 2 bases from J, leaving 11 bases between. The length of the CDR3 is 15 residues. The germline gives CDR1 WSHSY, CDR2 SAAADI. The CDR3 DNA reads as TGCGCCAGCAGTGAGTCGAAACATAATACCTACGAGCAGTACTTC. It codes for CASSESKHNTYEQYF.